The rows below give T cell receptor beta chains drawn from one sample of a study of monozygotic twins with inflammatory bowel disease. For each CDR3 protein, TCRdb gives one entry from its re-call of the 5' RACE reads, without DNA. This sample's clone table lists a few hundred thousand distinct CDR3 sequences. Sequenced input: blood. These receptors originate from a human donor with ulcerative colitis or Crohn's disease, or a healthy co-twin of an affected twin (not recorded which). CDR3s include the opening cysteine and the closing phenylalanine or tryptophan.

>TRBV2|TRBJ2-2
CASSQGAANTGELFF
>TRBV10-3|TRBJ2-2
CAISENLRSGELFF
>TRBV12-3/TRBV12-4|TRBJ2-2
CASRATNTGELFF
>TRBV5-4|TRBJ1-3
CASSLAAEGNTIYF
>TRBV30|TRBJ2-3
CAWSPGQSTDTQYF
>TRBV2|TRBJ1-1
CASTRTGMNTEAFF
>TRBV5-1|TRBJ2-2
CASSLYLAAPGELFF
>TRBV20-1|TRBJ2-4
CSAGSLLAKNIQYF
>TRBV24-1|TRBJ1-5
CATSEPGPRRPQHF
>TRBV20-1|TRBJ1-6
CSARRTGANNSPLHF
>TRBV27|TRBJ1-5
CASIRTLEDRADQPQHF
>TRBV29-1|TRBJ2-7
CSVTDRGRGYEQYF
>TRBV4-3|TRBJ1-6
CASSQGTWDSPLHF
>TRBV5-6|TRBJ2-5
CASSSSGTMISRETQYF
>TRBV24-1|TRBJ2-1
CATSDRVTSNEQFF
>TRBV7-9|TRBJ2-6
CASMSGNSGANVLTF
>TRBV29-1|TRBJ2-6
CSVKGTSTGANVLTF
>TRBV5-1|TRBJ1-1
CASSSGQGLGGAMNTEAFF
>TRBV19|TRBJ1-1
CASSIQRRNTEAFF
>TRBV28|TRBJ1-1
CASSLVRSEAFF
>TRBV20-1|TRBJ2-4
CSAPDRDGSIQYF
>TRBV20-1|TRBJ1-2
CSAVDPSLAGYTF
>TRBV12-3/TRBV12-4|TRBJ1-1
CASNLGPLGTEAFF
>TRBV20-1|TRBJ1-4
CSASGGSNEKLFF
>TRBV9|TRBJ2-5
CASSVARGSETQYF
>TRBV2|TRBJ1-5
CASSEEDGGYQPQHF
>TRBV5-6|TRBJ2-7
CASSLPGTGSYERYF
>TRBV29-1|TRBJ1-5
CSVQGDNQPQHF
>TRBV7-9|TRBJ1-4
CASSSTGTGEEKLFF
>TRBV5-1|TRBJ2-5
CASNERTGAEETQYF
>TRBV12-3/TRBV12-4|TRBJ1-4
CASSPDRGREKLFF
>TRBV7-3|TRBJ2-7
CASSLEGAHYEQYF
>TRBV3-1|TRBJ2-7
CASSPMTRVFGEQYF
>TRBV7-7|TRBJ2-2
CASSNSGGLAGELFF
>TRBV4-1|TRBJ2-5
CASSQDLGPREETQYF
>TRBV24-1|TRBJ2-2
CATSDLRGTGELFF
>TRBV5-1|TRBJ2-7
CASSLARRGSYEQYF
>TRBV7-9|TRBJ2-1
CASSPRQDPFNEQFF
>TRBV30|TRBJ2-5
CAWTDFEETQYF
>TRBV4-3|TRBJ1-5
CASSQERVGYNQPQHF